This note documents a single TCR beta chain sequence. Its antigen is unidentified. This sample was included in a study of shared clonotypes between healthy human individuals. In the original workflow: ImmunoSEQ yielded junction-only sequences lacking quality scores, so filtering differed. Generated by immunoSEQ multiplex PCR, the TCRdb table keeps only in-frame clones and is missing some. V and J calls and clone size are copied from that table; D and trimming were computed from the DNA. Of 1,400,000 or so clones in the sample, around 98.5% were seen once. Germline CDR1 MNHEY, CDR2 SMNVEV (reference sequence). V lost 4 bases, J lost 8 bases, and 16 bases stayed unmatched. The CDR3 is 18 residues long. Notes on the study in general: A generally larger estimated richness was seen in naive subsets than in memory subsets.

Donors had no recently reported acute infections or vaccinations and were HIV-negative. The specimen was naive CD4+ T cells sorted from blood. This sample's subset: CD45RA+ positively selected. The clonotype was recovered from a man younger than 40 in good health. V and J are TRBV27 and TRBJ2-3; 12 bases align to TRBD2. CDR3 sequence: CASSSGASGRDWGGTQYF. The CDR3 DNA is TGTGCCAGCAGTTCAGGGGCTAGCGGGAGGGATTGGGGGGGTACGCAGTATTTT.